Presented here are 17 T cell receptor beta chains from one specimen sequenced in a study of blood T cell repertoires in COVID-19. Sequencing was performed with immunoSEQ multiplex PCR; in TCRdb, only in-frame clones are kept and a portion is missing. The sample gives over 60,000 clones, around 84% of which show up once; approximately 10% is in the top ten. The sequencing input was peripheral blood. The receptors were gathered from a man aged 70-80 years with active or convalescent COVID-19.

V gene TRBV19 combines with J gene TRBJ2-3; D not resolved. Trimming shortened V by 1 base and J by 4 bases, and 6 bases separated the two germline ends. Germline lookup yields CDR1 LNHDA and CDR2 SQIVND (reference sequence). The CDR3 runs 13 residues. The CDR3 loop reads CASSIGQADTQYF. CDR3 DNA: TGTGCCAGTAGTATAGGTCAGGCAGATACGCAGTATTTT.

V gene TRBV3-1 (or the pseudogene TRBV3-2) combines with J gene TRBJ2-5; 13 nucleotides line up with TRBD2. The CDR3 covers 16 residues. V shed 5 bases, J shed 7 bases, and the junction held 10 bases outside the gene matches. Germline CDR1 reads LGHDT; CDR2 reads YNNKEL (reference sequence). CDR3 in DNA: TGTGCCAGCAGCACTACGACTAGCGGGAGGTCGGGGACCCAGTACTTC. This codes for CASSTTTSGRSGTQYF.

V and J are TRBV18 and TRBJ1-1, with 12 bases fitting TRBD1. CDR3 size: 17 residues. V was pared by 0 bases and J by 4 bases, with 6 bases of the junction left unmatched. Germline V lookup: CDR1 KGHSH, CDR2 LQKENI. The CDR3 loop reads CASSPPGQGADGTEAFF. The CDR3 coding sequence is TGTGCCAGCTCACCACCGGGACAGGGGGCAGATGGCACTGAAGCTTTCTTT. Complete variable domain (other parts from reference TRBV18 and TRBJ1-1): NAGVMQNPRHLVRRRGQEARLRCSPMKGHSHVYWYRQLPEEGLKFMVYLQKENIIDESGMPKERFSAEFPKEGPSILRIQQVVRGDSAAYFCASSPPGQGADGTEAFFGQGTRLTVV.

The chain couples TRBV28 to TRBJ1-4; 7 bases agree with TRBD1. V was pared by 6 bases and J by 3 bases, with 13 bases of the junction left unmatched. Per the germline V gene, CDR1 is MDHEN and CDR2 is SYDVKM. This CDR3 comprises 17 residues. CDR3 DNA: TGTGCCAGCAGAAATTCCAAGGGGGCGCAAGCTAATGAAAAACTGTTTTTT. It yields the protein CASRNSKGAQANEKLFF.

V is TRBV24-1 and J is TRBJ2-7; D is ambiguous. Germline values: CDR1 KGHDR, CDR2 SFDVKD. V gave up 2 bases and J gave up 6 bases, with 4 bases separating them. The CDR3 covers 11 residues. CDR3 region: CATSDSGEQYF. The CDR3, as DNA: TGTGCCACCAGTGATTCAGGCGAGCAGTACTTC.

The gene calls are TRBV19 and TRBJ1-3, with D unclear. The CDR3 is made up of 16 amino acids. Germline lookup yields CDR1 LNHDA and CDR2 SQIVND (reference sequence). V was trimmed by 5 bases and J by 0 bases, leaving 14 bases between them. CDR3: CASSDWALLSGNTIYF. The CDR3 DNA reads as TGTGCCAGTAGTGATTGGGCCCTTCTCTCTGGAAACACCATATATTTT. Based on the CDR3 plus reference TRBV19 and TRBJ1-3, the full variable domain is DGGITQSPKYLFRKEGQNVTLSCEQNLNHDAMYWYRQDPGQGLRLIYYSQIVNDFQKGDIAEGYSVSREKKESFPLTVTSAQKNPTAFYLCASSDWALLSGNTIYFGEGSWLTVV.

The CDR3 coding sequence is TGTGCCAGCAGCCAAGATCGGGGATGGAATCAGCCCCAGCATTTT. It translates to CASSQDRGWNQPQHF. The V gene is TRBV3-1 (or the pseudogene TRBV3-2), the J gene TRBJ1-5; D unclear. Trimming left V 0 bases short and J 4 bases short, with 10 bases between. CDR3 length: 15 residues. Germline loops: CDR1 LGHDT, CDR2 YNNKEL (reference sequence).

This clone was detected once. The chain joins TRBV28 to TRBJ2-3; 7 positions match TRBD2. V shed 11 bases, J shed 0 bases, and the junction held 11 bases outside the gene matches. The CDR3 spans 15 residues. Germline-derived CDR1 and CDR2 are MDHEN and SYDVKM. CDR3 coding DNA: TGTGCCGGCCGGAGGTCGGGAGGAAGCACAGATACGCAGTATTTT. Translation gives CAGRRSGGSTDTQYF.

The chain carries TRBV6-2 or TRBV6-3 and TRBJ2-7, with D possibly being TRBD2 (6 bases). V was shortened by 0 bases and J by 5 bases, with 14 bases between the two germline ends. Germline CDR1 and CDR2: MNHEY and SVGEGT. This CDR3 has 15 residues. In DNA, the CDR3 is TGTGCCAGCAGTTACTCGATGCGGGGAGGAAACGAGCAGTACTTC. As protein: CASSYSMRGGNEQYF.

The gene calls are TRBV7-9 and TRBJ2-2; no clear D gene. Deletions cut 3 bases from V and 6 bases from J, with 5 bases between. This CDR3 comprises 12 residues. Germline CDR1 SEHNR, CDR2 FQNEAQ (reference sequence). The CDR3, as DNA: TGTGCCAGCAGCTTTTTAGCCGGGGAGCTGTTTTTT. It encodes CASSFLAGELFF.

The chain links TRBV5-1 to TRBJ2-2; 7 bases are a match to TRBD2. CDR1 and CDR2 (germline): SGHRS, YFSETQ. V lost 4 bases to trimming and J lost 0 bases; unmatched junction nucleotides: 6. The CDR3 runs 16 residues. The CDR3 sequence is CASSLGTTSNTGELFF. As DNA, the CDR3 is TGCGCCAGCAGCCTGGGGACTACCTCGAACACCGGGGAGCTGTTTTTT. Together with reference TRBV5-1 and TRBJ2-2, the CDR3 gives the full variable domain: KAGVTQTPRYLIKTRGQQVTLSCSPISGHRSVSWYQQTPGQGLQFLFEYFSETQRNKGNFPGRFSGRQFSNSRSEMNVSTLELGDSALYLCASSLGTTSNTGELFFGEGSRLTVL.

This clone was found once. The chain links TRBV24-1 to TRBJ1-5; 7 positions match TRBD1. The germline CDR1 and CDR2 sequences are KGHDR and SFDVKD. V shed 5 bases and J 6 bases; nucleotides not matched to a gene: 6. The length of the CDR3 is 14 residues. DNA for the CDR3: TGTGCCACCAGTGCGGCAGGGGGGAGTCAGCCCCAGCATTTT. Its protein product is CATSAAGGSQPQHF.

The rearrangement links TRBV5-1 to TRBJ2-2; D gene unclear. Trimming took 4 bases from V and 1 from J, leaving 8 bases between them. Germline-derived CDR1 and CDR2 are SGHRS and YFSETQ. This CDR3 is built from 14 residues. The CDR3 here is CASSPLGNTGELFF. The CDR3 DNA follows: TGCGCCAGCAGCCCCCTCGGGAACACCGGGGAGCTGTTTTTT.

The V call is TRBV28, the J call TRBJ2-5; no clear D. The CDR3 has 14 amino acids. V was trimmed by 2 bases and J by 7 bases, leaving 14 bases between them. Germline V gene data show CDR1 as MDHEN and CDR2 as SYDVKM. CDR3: CASSLMARGRTQYF. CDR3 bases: TGTGCCAGCAGTTTAATGGCCCGAGGTCGGACCCAGTACTTC.

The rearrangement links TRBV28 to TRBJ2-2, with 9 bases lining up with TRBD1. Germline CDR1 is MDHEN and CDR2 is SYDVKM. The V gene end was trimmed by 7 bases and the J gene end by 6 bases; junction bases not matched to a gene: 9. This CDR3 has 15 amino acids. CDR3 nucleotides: TGTGCCAGCACCCACGGGGACAGGGTTGCCGGGGAGCTGTTTTTT. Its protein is CASTHGDRVAGELFF.

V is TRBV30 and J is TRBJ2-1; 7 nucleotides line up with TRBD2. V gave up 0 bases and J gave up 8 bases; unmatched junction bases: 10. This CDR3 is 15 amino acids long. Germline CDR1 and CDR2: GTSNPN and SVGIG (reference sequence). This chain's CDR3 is CAWSVFGGRVYEQFF. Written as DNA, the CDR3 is TGTGCCTGGAGTGTATTTGGCGGGAGAGTATATGAGCAGTTCTTC.

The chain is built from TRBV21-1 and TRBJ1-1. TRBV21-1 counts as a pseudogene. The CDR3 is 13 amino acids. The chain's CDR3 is CASSSVTGTEAFF. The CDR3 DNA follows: TGTGCCAGCAGCTCCGTAACGGGCACTGAAGCTTTCTTT.